The rows below give T cell receptor beta chains drawn from one sample of a study of shared clonotypes between healthy human individuals. Libraries were prepared by immunoSEQ multiplex PCR; TCRdb keeps only in-frame clonotypes and omits some of them. Of approximately 980,000 clones in the sample, more than 75% were seen once. What was sequenced was memory CD4+ T cells sorted from blood. The receptors here all came from a man aged 18 to 35 in good health. Both conserved end residues are part of each CDR3. Fields, in order: clone size, V gene, J gene, D gene, CDR3 protein, CDR3 DNA. D genes are given only for firm matches. Expanded clones get a size class; other rows say once, few or many, or leave the size out.

NA	TRBV15	TRBJ2-2	NA	CATSREQTQTTGELFF	TGTGCCACCAGCAGAGAACAAACGCAGACCACCGGGGAGCTGTTTTTT
NA	TRBV4-1	TRBJ2-1	TRBD2	CASSRTSGRAESYNEQFF	TGCGCCAGCAGCCGGACTAGCGGGAGGGCCGAGTCCTACAATGAGCAGTTCTTC
NA	TRBV10-3	TRBJ1-4	NA	CAISESQGTNEKLFF	TGTGCCATCAGTGAGTCTCAGGGGACTAATGAAAAACTGTTTTTT
NA	TRBV18	TRBJ2-5	TRBD2	CASSPPTGTSRQETQYF	TGTGCCAGCTCACCACCAACAGGGACTAGCAGACAAGAGACCCAGTACTTC
NA	TRBV6-1	TRBJ2-5	NA	CASSEEGRSQYF	TGTGCCAGCAGTGAAGAGGGGAGAAGCCAGTACTTC
NA	TRBV20-1	TRBJ2-5	NA	CSARPEETQYF	TGCAGTGCTAGACCGGAAGAGACCCAGTACTTC
NA	TRBV28	TRBJ1-2	TRBD1	CASSLETGVGGYTF	TGTGCCAGCAGTCTAGAGACAGGGGTGGGTGGCTACACCTTC
NA	TRBV5-4	TRBJ2-1	TRBD2	CASSPAWAGGMAGEQFF	TGTGCCAGCAGCCCCGCCTGGGCGGGAGGTATGGCGGGTGAGCAGTTCTTC
NA	TRBV2	TRBJ2-6	TRBD2	CASSELAGTGANVLTF	TGTGCCAGCAGTGAATTAGCGGGGACTGGGGCCAACGTCCTGACTTTC
NA	TRBV28	TRBJ1-6	NA	CASKGGGTGFSSYNSPLHF	TGTGCCAGCAAGGGAGGCGGTACAGGGTTCAGCTCCTATAATTCACCCCTCCACTTT
NA	TRBV12-5	TRBJ2-2	TRBD2	CASGPPGGREGTGELFF	TGTGCTAGTGGTCCCCCCGGGGGGCGGGAGGGCACCGGGGAGCTGTTTTTT
NA	TRBV7-7	TRBJ2-5	TRBD2	CASSLNSGGQETQYF	TGTGCTAGCAGTTTGAATAGCGGGGGCCAAGAGACCCAGTACTTC
NA	TRBV2	TRBJ1-2	NA	CASSERVVRTLYGYTF	TGTGCCAGCAGTGAGAGAGTCGTTCGTACCCTCTATGGCTACACCTTC
once	TRBV7-8	TRBJ1-4	NA	CAIQRSPSEKLFF	TGTGCCATCCAGAGGAGTCCAAGCGAAAAACTGTTTTTT
few	TRBV18	TRBJ2-2	NA	CASSPDTGELFF	TGTGCCAGCTCACCAGACACCGGGGAGCTGTTTTTT
NA	TRBV11-2	TRBJ2-5	TRBD1	CASRALQGARQETQYF	TGTGCCAGCAGGGCGCTACAGGGGGCCCGACAAGAGACCCAGTACTTC
NA	TRBV6-5	TRBJ1-4	NA	CASRTGGSGEKLFF	TGTGCCAGCAGAACCGGGGGAAGCGGTGAAAAACTGTTTTTT
NA	TRBV6-6	TRBJ2-7	TRBD1	CASSYPDRGHEQYF	TGTGCCAGCAGTTATCCGGACAGGGGGCACGAGCAGTACTTC
medium-sized	TRBV28	TRBJ1-5	NA	CASSRRGNQPQHF	TGTGCCAGCAGCAGACGGGGCAATCAGCCCCAGCATTTT
NA	TRBV30	TRBJ2-7	NA	CAWNRQSYEQYF	TGTGCCTGGAACCGACAGAGTTACGAGCAGTACTTC
NA	TRBV5-6	TRBJ1-5	TRBD1	CASSPGDRGNQPQHF	TGTGCCAGCAGCCCAGGGGACAGGGGCAATCAGCCCCAGCATTTT
once	TRBV6-5	TRBJ2-2	NA	CASSRTSTGELFF	TGTGCCAGCAGTCGCACCTCCACCGGGGAGCTGTTTTTT
once	TRBV6-5	TRBJ2-1	TRBD1	CASGYRGRDEQFF	TGTGCCAGCGGCTACAGGGGGCGAGATGAGCAGTTCTTC
NA	TRBV18	TRBJ2-3	TRBD1	CASSPTTGGSDTQYF	TGTGCCAGCTCACCTACGACAGGGGGTTCAGATACGCAGTATTTT
once	TRBV27	TRBJ1-2	NA	CASSKSAGYGYGYTF	TGTGCCAGCAGTAAAAGTGCAGGGTACGGCTATGGCTACACCTTC
few	TRBV30	TRBJ1-6	TRBD1	CAWIGGDRGFRPNSPLHF	TGTGCCTGGATTGGAGGGGACAGGGGTTTCCGACCTAATTCACCCCTCCACTTT
NA	TRBV6-1	TRBJ2-7	NA	CASSPWGAPFDEQYF	TGTGCCAGCAGCCCCTGGGGGGCACCTTTCGACGAGCAGTACTTC
NA	TRBV9	TRBJ2-5	TRBD2	CASSLAGRETQYF	TGTGCCAGCAGCCTAGCGGGGAGGGAGACCCAGTACTTC
NA	TRBV6-5	TRBJ1-2	NA	CASRRGGTNYGYTF	TGTGCCAGCAGGAGGGGAGGGACTAACTATGGCTACACCTTC
NA	TRBV6-1	TRBJ2-7	TRBD2	CASSVPRLAGGTYEQYF	TGTGCCAGCAGTGTCCCTCGACTAGCGGGAGGTACCTACGAGCAGTACTTC
NA	TRBV5-1	TRBJ1-1	NA	CASSLVPSQGEAFF	TGCGCCAGCAGCTTGGTACCCTCCCAGGGGGAAGCTTTCTTT
NA	TRBV11-2	TRBJ2-1	NA	CASSFTGEAAWTYNEQFF	TGTGCCAGCAGCTTCACAGGGGAGGCGGCATGGACCTACAATGAGCAGTTCTTC
NA	TRBV5-4	TRBJ1-6	NA	CASSAGTGNSPLHF	TGTGCCAGCAGCGCCGGGACCGGTAATTCACCCCTCCACTTT
NA	TRBV27	TRBJ2-3	NA	CASSLSRGVSTDTQYF	TGTGCCAGCAGTTTATCCAGGGGCGTGAGCACAGATACGCAGTATTTT
once	TRBV5-8	TRBJ2-3	TRBD2	CASSLAVAGTSTDTQYF	TGTGCCAGCAGCTTGGCGGTAGCGGGCACTAGCACAGATACGCAGTATTTT
NA	TRBV27	TRBJ1-6	NA	CASSLRDRPVSPLHF	TGTGCCAGCAGTTTAAGGGACCGCCCCGTTTCACCCCTCCACTTT
few	TRBV7-2	TRBJ1-6	TRBD1	CASSLAEQGAGYNSPLHF	TGTGCCAGCAGCTTAGCGGAACAGGGGGCTGGATATAATTCACCCCTCCACTTT